The rows below give T cell receptor beta chains drawn from one sample of a study of naive CD8 T cells in extremely preterm neonates. The data were produced by immunoSEQ multiplex PCR, yet TCRdb's version contains in-frame clones alone and is incomplete. The table has 7,000 to 7,500 clones, about 97% seen once. Sequencing was performed on naive CD8+ T cells from blood. The receptors were gathered from a human donor in good health. The conserved cysteine and the conserved F or W are not part of the CDR3 here.

>TRBV5-5|TRBJ1-3
ASSLDRTTGNTIY
>TRBV25-1|TRBJ2-7
ASRGREFYEQY
>TRBV29-1|TRBJ1-1
SVQDHGGGTEAF
>TRBV30|TRBJ2-7
AWSRTSGIYEQY
>TRBV5-1|TRBJ2-7
ASSPGLASYEQY
>TRBV9|TRBJ1-3
ASSVGADSSGNTIY
>TRBV4-1|TRBJ2-7
ASSQVGRSSYEQY
>TRBV5-6|TRBJ1-2
ASSSADSRALYGYT
>TRBV7-9|TRBJ2-1
ASSPVGRGNEQF
>TRBV11-2|TRBJ1-1
ASSRGTGTEAF
>TRBV19|TRBJ2-1
ASSIVGLRGNEQF
>TRBV27|TRBJ2-7
ASSLGLAGHEQY
>TRBV13|TRBJ2-5
ASSLTGPHDTQY
>TRBV6-4|TRBJ2-3
ASSEHRYSTDTQY
>TRBV4-1|TRBJ2-5
ASSQGLEVEETQY
>TRBV4-1|TRBJ2-7
ASSQVHSGAGEQY
>TRBV19|TRBJ2-7
ASSWASGSPSEQY
>TRBV6-1|TRBJ1-4
ASTGWQGGEKLF
>TRBV9|TRBJ2-1
ASSGGGGNSYNEQF
>TRBV27|TRBJ2-7
ASSLGQGVHEQY
>TRBV5-5|TRBJ2-7
ASSLGLAISYEQY
>TRBV6-6|TRBJ1-1
ASSYTGVTEAF
>TRBV6-1|TRBJ2-3
ASSESRERVGTDTQY
>TRBV7-9|TRBJ1-2
ASSLSGDRADYGYT
>TRBV30|TRBJ2-7
AWGRGYEQY
>TRBV14|TRBJ2-3
ASSQIAGPKGTQY
>TRBV7-6|TRBJ2-6
ASSTGQGTIANVLT
>TRBV4-1|TRBJ2-1
ASSQDPTSGPYNEQF
>TRBV2|TRBJ1-2
ASTGRDRPNYGYT
>TRBV23-1|TRBJ1-5
ASSQPGGAPINGNQPQH
>TRBV18|TRBJ2-2
ASSPLGDTGELF
>TRBV27|TRBJ1-6
ASSLSWQANSPLH
>TRBV9|TRBJ1-2
ASSVGGDRRDGYT
>TRBV7-2|TRBJ2-2
ASSPPGGTARGELF
>TRBV27|TRBJ2-2
ASSFGLAGELF
>TRBV10-3|TRBJ2-1
AISESRQEPEHNEQF
>TRBV25-1|TRBJ1-4
ASSDSATGGNEKLF
>TRBV10-3|TRBJ1-1
AISGQGASTEAF
>TRBV19|TRBJ1-1
ASSRGLDTEAF
>TRBV6-5|TRBJ1-1
ASSYGLWDRAAF
>TRBV6-6|TRBJ1-5
ASGQNYNQPQH
>TRBV28|TRBJ2-3
ASSSLTDRDTDTQY
>TRBV27|TRBJ2-2
ASSPSTGELF
>TRBV7-6|TRBJ2-3
ASSPGLADGTDTQY
>TRBV13|TRBJ2-1
ASRQGTGYNEQF
>TRBV7-2|TRBJ2-7
ASSPSSDRGYEQY
>TRBV9|TRBJ1-4
ASSFGQWAGEKLF
>TRBV28|TRBJ1-1
ASSPLLSGNTEAF